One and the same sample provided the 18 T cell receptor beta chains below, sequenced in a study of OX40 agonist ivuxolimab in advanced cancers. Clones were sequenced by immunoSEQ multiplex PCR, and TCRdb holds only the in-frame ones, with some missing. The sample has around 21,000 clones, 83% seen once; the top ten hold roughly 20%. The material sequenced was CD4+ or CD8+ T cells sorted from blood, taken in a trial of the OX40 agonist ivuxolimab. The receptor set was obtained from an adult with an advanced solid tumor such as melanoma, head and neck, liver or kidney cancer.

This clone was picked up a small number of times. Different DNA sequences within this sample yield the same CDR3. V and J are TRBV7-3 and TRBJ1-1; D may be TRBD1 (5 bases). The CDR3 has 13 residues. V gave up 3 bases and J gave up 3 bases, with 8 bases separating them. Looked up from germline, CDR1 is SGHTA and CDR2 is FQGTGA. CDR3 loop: CASSFGGDTEAFF. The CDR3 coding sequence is TGTGCCAGCAGCTTCGGGGGGGACACTGAAGCTTTCTTT.

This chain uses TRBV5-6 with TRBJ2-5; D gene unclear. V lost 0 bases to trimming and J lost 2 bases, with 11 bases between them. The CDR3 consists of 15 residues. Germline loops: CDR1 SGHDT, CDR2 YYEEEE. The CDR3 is CASSLGGSTQETQYF. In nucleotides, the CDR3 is TGTGCCAGCAGCTTGGGTGGCAGCACACAAGAGACCCAGTACTTC.

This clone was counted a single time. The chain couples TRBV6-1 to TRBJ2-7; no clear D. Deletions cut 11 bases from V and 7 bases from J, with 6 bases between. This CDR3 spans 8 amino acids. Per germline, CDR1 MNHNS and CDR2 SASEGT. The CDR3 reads CACEEQYF. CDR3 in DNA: TGTGCCTGTGAGGAGCAGTACTTC.

This chain's CDR3 is CASSFYDRAGNTIYF. The CDR3 region has the DNA TGTGCCAGCAGCTTCTACGACAGGGCTGGAAACACCATATATTTT. This rearrangement joins TRBV5-4 to TRBJ1-3, with 7 nucleotides matching TRBD1. CDR3 length: 15 residues. After removal of 2 bases from V and 2 bases from J, the junction contained 4 bases not matched to a gene. CDR1 SGHNT and CDR2 YYREEE come from the germline V gene (reference sequence). The full variable domain, with the rest looked up from reference TRBV5-4 and TRBJ1-3, is ETGVTQSPTHLIKTRGQQVTLRCSSQSGHNTVSWYQQALGQGPQFIFQYYREEENGRGNFPPRFSGLQFPNYSSELNVNALELDDSALYLCASSFYDRAGNTIYFGEGSWLTVV.

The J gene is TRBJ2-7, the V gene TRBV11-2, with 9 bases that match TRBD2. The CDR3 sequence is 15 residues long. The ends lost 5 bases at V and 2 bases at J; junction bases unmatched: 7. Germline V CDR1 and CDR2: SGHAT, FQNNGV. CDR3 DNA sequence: TGTGCCAGCAGCGCAGCCCCTAGCGGGGCCTACGAGCAGTACTTC. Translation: CASSAAPSGAYEQYF.

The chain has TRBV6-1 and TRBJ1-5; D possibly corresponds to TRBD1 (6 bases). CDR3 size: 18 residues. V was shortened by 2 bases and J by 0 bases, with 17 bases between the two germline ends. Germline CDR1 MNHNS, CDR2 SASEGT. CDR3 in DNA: TGTGCCAGCAGTGAAAGGGGGACGGTGACCTATAGCAATCAGCCCCAGCATTTT. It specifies CASSERGTVTYSNQPQHF.

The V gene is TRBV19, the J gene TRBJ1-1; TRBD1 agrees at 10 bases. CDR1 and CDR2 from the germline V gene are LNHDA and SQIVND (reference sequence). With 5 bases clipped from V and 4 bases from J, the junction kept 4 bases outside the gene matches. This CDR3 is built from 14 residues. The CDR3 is CASSAGTGVTEAFF. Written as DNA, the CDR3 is TGTGCCAGTAGTGCCGGGACAGGGGTCACTGAAGCTTTCTTT.

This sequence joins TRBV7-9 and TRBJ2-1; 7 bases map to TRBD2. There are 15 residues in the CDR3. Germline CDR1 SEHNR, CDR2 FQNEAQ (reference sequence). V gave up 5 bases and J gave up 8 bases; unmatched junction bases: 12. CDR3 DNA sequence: TGTGCCAGCAGCCCTTTCGGCGGGAGAGGAGATGAGCAGTTCTTC. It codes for CASSPFGGRGDEQFF.

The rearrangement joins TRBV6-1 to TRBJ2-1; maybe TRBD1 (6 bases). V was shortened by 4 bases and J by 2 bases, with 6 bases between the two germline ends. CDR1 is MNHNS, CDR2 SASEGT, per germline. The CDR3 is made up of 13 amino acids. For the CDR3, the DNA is TGTGCCAGCAGTGGGGACACCTACAATGAGCAGTTCTTC. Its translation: CASSGDTYNEQFF.

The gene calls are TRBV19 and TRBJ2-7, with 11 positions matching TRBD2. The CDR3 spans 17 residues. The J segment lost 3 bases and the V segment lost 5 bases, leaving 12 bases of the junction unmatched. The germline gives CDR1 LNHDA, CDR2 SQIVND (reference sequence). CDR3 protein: CASSPSRLAGPDYEQYF. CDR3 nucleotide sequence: TGTGCCAGTAGTCCATCACGACTAGCGGGGCCCGACTACGAGCAGTACTTC.

The CDR3 spells CASSLSPAFPGQGNNQPQHF. The CDR3 DNA sequence: TGTGCCAGCAGCTTAAGCCCCGCCTTCCCGGGACAGGGGAACAATCAGCCCCAGCATTTT. The rearrangement joins TRBV7-6 to TRBJ1-5; 10 positions match TRBD1. CDR1 is SGHVS and CDR2 is FNYEAQ in the germline V gene. This CDR3 is built from 20 residues. Trimming cost V 2 bases and J 3 bases; bases outside gene matches: 16.

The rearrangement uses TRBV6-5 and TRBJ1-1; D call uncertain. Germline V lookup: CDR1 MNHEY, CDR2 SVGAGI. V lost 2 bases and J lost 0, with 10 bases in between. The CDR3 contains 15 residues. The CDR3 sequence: CASSYMAGMNTEAFF. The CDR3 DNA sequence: TGTGCCAGCAGTTACATGGCAGGCATGAACACTGAAGCTTTCTTT.

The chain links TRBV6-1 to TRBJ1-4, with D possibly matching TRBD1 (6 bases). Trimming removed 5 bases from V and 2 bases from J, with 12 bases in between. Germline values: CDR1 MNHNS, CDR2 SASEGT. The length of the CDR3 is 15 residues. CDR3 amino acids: CASSRGGETNEKLFF. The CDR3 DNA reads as TGTGCCAGCAGTAGGGGGGGAGAGACTAATGAAAAACTGTTTTTT.

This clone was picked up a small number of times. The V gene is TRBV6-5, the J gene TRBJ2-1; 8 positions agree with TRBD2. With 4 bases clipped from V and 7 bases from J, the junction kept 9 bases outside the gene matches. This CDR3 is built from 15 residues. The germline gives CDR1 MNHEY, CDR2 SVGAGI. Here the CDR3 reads CASSWASGWKNEQFF. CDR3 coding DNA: TGTGCCAGCAGTTGGGCTAGCGGGTGGAAAAATGAGCAGTTCTTC.

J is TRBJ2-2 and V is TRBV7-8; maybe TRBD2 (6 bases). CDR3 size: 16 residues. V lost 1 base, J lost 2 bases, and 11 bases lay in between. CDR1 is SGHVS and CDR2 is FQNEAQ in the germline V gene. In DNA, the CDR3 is TGTGCCAGCAGCTTAGTGTGGGGGACTAACACCGGGGAGCTGTTTTTT. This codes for CASSLVWGTNTGELFF.

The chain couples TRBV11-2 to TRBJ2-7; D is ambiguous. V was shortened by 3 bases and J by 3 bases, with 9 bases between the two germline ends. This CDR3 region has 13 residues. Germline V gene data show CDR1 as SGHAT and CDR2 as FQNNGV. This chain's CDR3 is CASSFNLDYEQYF. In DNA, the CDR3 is TGTGCCAGCAGCTTCAACCTCGACTACGAGCAGTACTTC.

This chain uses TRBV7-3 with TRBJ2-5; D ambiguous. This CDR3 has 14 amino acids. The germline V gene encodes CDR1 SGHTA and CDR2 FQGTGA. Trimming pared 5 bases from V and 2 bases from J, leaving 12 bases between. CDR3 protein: CASSPRRKQETQYF. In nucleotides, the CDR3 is TGTGCCAGCAGCCCACGCAGGAAGCAAGAGACCCAGTACTTC.

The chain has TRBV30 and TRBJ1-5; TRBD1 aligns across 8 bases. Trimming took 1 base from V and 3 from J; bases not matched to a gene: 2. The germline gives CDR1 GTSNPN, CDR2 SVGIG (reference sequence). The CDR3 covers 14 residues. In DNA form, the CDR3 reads TGTGCCTGGAGTGGACAGGGGAACAATCAGCCCCAGCATTTT. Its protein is CAWSGQGNNQPQHF.